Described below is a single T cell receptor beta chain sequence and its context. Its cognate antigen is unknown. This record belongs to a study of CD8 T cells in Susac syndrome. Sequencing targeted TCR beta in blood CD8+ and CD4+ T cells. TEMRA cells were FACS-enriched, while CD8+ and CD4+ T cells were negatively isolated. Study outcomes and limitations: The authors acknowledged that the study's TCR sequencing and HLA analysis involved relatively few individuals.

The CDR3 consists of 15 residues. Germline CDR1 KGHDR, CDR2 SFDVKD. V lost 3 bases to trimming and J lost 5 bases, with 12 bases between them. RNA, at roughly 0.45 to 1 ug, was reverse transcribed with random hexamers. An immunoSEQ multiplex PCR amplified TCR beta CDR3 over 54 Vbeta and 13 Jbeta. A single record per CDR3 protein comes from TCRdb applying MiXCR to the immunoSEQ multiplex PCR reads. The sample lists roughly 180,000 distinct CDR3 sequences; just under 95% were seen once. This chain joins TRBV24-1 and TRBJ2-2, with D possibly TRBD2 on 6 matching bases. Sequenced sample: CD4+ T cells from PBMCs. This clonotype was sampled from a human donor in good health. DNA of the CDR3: TGTGCCACCAGTGATCCTAGCGTGAATACCGGGGAGCTGTTTTTT. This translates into CATSDPSVNTGELFF.